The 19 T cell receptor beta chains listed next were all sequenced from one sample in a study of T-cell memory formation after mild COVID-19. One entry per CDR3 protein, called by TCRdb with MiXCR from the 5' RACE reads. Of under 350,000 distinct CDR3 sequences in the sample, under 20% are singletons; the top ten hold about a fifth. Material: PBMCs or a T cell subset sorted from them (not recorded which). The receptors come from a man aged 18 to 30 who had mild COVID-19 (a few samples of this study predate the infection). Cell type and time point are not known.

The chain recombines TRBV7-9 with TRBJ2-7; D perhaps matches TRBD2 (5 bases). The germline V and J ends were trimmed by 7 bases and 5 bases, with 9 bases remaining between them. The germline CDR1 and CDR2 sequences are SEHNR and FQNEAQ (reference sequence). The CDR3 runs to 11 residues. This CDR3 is CASTLGNEQYF. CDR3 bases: TGTGCCAGCACCCTCGGGAACGAGCAGTACTTC.

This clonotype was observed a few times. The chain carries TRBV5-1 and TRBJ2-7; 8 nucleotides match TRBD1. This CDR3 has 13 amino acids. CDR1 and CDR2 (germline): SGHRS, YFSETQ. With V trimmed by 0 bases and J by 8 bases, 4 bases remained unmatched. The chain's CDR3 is CASSLGTGSKQYF. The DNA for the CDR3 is TGCGCCAGCAGCTTGGGGACAGGGTCTAAGCAGTACTTC.

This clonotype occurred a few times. The DNA for the CDR3 is TGTGCCAGCAGCTCTACGAGGGATTCACCCCTCCACTTT. It is translated as CASSSTRDSPLHF. This chain joins TRBV3-1 and TRBJ1-6; D call uncertain. The germline V and J ends were trimmed by 5 bases and 8 bases, with 10 bases remaining between them. The CDR3 runs to 13 residues. Germline V gene lookup returns CDR1 LGHDT and CDR2 YNNKEL (reference sequence). Combining the CDR3 with reference TRBV3-1 and TRBJ1-6 gives the whole variable domain DTAVSQTPKYLVTQMGNDKSIKCEQNLGHDTMYWYKQDSKKFLKIMFSYNNKELIINETVPNRFSPKSPDKAHLNLHINSLELGDSAVYFCASSSTRDSPLHFGNGTRLTVT.

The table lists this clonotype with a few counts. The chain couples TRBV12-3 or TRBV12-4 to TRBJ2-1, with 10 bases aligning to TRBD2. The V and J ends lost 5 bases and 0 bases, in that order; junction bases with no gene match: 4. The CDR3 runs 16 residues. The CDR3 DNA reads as TGTGCCAGCAGTACTAGCGGGGATAGCTCCTACAATGAGCAGTTCTTC. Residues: CASSTSGDSSYNEQFF.

The chain's CDR3 is CASSPRTSGGAPNEQFF. CDR3 nucleotides: TGCGCCAGCAGCCCTCGGACTAGCGGGGGGGCCCCCAATGAGCAGTTCTTC. This sequence joins TRBV5-1 and TRBJ2-1, with TRBD2 matching 15 bases. Trimming cost V 4 bases and J 6 bases; bases outside gene matches: 8. Looked up from germline, CDR1 is SGHRS and CDR2 is YFSETQ. CDR3 length equals 17 residues.

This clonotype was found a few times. In nucleotides, the CDR3 is TGTGCCAGTAGTCCGAGGGCGCGGGATCAGCCCCAGCATTTT. It encodes CASSPRARDQPQHF. V gene TRBV19 combines with J gene TRBJ1-5; D is undetermined. Germline V gives CDR1 LNHDA, CDR2 SQIVND (reference sequence). The CDR3 covers 14 residues. The ends were cut back, 5 bases at V and 5 bases at J, with 13 bases in the middle.

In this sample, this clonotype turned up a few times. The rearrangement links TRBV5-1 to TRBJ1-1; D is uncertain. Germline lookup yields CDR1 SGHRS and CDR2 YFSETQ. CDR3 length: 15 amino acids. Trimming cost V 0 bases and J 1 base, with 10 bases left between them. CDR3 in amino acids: CASSLDGLSNTEAFF. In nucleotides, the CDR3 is TGCGCCAGCAGCTTGGACGGGTTGTCGAACACTGAAGCTTTCTTT. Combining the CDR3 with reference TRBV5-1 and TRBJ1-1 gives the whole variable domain KAGVTQTPRYLIKTRGQQVTLSCSPISGHRSVSWYQQTPGQGLQFLFEYFSETQRNKGNFPGRFSGRQFSNSRSEMNVSTLELGDSALYLCASSLDGLSNTEAFFGQGTRLTVV.

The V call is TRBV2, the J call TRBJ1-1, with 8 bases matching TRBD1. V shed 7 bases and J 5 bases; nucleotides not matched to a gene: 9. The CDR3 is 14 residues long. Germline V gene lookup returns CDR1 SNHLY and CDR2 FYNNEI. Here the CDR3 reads CASIRQGKGTEAFF. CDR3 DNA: TGTGCCAGCATCCGACAGGGGAAGGGAACTGAAGCTTTCTTT.

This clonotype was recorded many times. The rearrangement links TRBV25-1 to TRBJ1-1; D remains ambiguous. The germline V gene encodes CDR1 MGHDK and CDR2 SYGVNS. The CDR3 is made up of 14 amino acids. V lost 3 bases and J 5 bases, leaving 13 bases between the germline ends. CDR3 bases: TGTGCCAGCAGTGATCGCAGCGAATGGACTGAAGCTTTCTTT. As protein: CASSDRSEWTEAFF.

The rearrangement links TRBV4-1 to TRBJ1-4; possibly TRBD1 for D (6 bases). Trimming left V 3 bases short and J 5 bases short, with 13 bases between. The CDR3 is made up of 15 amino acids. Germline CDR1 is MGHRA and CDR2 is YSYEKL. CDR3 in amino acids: CASSQLTGENEKLFF. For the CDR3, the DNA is TGCGCCAGCAGCCAGCTGACAGGAGAGAATGAAAAACTGTTTTTT.

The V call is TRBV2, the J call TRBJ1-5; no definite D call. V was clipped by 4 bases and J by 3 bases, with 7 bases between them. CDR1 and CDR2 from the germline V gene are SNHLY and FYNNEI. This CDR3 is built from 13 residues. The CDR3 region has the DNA TGTGCCAGCAGTGTTACTCCCAATCAGCCCCAGCATTTT. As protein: CASSVTPNQPQHF.

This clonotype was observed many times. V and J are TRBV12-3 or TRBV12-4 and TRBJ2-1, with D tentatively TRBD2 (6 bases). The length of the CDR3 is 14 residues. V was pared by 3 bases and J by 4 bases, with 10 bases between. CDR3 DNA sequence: TGTGCCAGCAGTTTGCTGGGGGGTTACAATGAGCAGTTCTTC. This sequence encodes CASSLLGGYNEQFF.

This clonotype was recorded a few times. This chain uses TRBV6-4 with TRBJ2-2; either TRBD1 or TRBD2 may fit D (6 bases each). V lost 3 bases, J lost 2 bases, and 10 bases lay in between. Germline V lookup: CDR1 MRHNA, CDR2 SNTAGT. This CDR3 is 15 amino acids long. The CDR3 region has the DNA TGTGCCAGCAGTGAGGGGGGACAAAACACCGGGGAGCTGTTTTTT. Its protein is CASSEGGQNTGELFF.

The CDR3, as DNA: TGTGCCATCAGTGGGCAGGCTAGCTCCTACAATGAGCAGTTCTTC. It encodes CAISGQASSYNEQFF. This chain uses TRBV10-3 with TRBJ2-1; D not resolved. The germline V gene has CDR1 ENHRY and CDR2 SYGVKD. The CDR3 contains 15 residues. V lost 4 bases to trimming and J lost 0 bases, with 10 bases between them.

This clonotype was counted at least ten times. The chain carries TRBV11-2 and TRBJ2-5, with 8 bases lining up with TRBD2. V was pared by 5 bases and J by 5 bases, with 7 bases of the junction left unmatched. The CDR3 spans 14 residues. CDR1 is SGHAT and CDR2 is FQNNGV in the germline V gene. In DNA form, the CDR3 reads TGTGCCAGCAGCCAAATAGCGGGGATGGAGACCCAGTACTTC. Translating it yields CASSQIAGMETQYF.

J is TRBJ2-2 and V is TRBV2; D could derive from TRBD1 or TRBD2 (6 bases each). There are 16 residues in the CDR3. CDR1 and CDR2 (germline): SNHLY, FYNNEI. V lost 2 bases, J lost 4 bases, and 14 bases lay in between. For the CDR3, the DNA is TGTGCCAGCAGTGAATTGGGGGGCGCGGGCACCGGGGAGCTGTTTTTT. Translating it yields CASSELGGAGTGELFF.

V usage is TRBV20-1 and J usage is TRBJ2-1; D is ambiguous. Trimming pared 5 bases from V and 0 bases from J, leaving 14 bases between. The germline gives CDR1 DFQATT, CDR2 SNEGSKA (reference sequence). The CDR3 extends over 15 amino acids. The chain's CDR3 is CSAPGLMSSYNEQFF. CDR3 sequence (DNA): TGCAGTGCTCCAGGATTGATGAGCTCCTACAATGAGCAGTTCTTC.

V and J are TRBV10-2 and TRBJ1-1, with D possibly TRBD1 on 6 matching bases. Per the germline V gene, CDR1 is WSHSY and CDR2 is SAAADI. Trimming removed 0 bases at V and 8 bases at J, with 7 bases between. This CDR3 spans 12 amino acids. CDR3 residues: CASSESDREAFF. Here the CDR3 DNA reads TGCGCCAGCAGTGAGTCGGACAGAGAAGCTTTCTTT.

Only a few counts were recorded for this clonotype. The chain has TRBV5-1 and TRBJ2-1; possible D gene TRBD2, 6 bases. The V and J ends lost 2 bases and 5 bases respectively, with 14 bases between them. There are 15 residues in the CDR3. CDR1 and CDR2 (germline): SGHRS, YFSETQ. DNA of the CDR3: TGCGCCAGCAGCTTTCCCGGGACTGGGAACAATGAGCAGTTCTTC. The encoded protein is CASSFPGTGNNEQFF.